These 32 T cell receptor beta chains were all obtained from the same sample, sequenced in a study of CD8 T cells in Susac syndrome. An input of about 0.45 to 1 ug of RNA was subjected to reverse transcription using random hexamers. TCRdb recomputed calls from the immunoSEQ multiplex PCR reads with MiXCR, one row per CDR3 protein. The data contain approximately 200,000 distinct CDR3 sequences, approximately 95% of them singletons. The sequenced sample consisted of CD4+ T cells from PBMCs. These receptors all come from a human donor with multiple sclerosis.

CDR3 region: CSAKIAGGHNEQFF. The CDR3, as DNA: TGCAGTGCTAAGATAGCGGGGGGTCACAATGAGCAGTTCTTC. This chain joins TRBV20-1 and TRBJ2-1, with 10 bases matching TRBD2. Germline values: CDR1 DFQATT, CDR2 SNEGSKA (reference sequence). The V gene end was trimmed by 4 bases and the J gene end by 5 bases; junction bases not matched to a gene: 5. This CDR3 is 14 amino acids long.

In nucleotides, the CDR3 is TGTGCCGGGGACGGAGCGGGGGACCACAATGAGCAGTTCTTC. Its translation: CAGDGAGDHNEQFF. The chain uses TRBV4-2 and TRBJ2-1, with 8 bases lining up with TRBD2. The germline V gene has CDR1 LGHNA and CDR2 YNFKEQ. The CDR3 covers 14 residues. The V and J ends lost 11 bases and 5 bases, in that order; junction bases with no gene match: 11.

A single count supports this clonotype. V gene TRBV24-1 combines with J gene TRBJ1-5; D may be TRBD1 (5 bases). The CDR3 spans 14 residues. The germline gives CDR1 KGHDR, CDR2 SFDVKD. The V and J ends lost 4 bases and 1 base respectively, with 7 bases between them. The CDR3 DNA sequence: TGTGCCACCAGTGAAGGGGCGAGCAATCAGCCCCAGCATTTT. As protein: CATSEGASNQPQHF.

This chain links TRBV20-1 with TRBJ1-3; D gene uncertain. Germline CDR1 reads DFQATT; CDR2 reads SNEGSKA (reference sequence). The CDR3 length is 13 residues. Between the trimmed V and J ends, which lost 1 base and 1 base, there was a span of 5 bases. The CDR3 here is CSARVTSGNTIYF. As DNA, the CDR3 is TGCAGTGCTAGAGTCACGTCTGGAAACACCATATATTTT.

The table lists this clonotype with a count of one. The V call is TRBV6-5, the J call TRBJ2-7; the D is unclear. Trimming removed 2 bases from V and 0 bases from J, with 11 bases in between. Germline V gene sequence: CDR1 MNHEY, CDR2 SVGAGI. This CDR3 contains 15 residues. The CDR3 region is CASSYGLGNSYEQYF. DNA for the CDR3: TGTGCCAGCAGTTACGGTTTGGGGAACTCCTACGAGCAGTACTTC.

The V and J genes are TRBV5-1 and TRBJ2-2, with TRBD1 matching 7 bases. The CDR3 sequence is 17 residues long. Germline assignment: CDR1 SGHRS and CDR2 YFSETQ. Trimming removed 0 bases from V and 3 bases from J; junction bases left unmatched: 8. CDR3 sequence (DNA): TGCGCCAGCAGCTTGGGACCGGGACAGACGTACACCGGGGAGCTGTTTTTT. Translation gives CASSLGPGQTYTGELFF.

The V gene is TRBV6-5, the J gene TRBJ2-3; 8 positions match TRBD2. Germline V lookup: CDR1 MNHEY, CDR2 SVGAGI. With 0 bases clipped from V and 8 bases from J, the junction kept 1 base outside the gene matches. The CDR3 runs to 13 residues. Here the CDR3 DNA reads TGTGCCAGCAGTTACTCCCGGGGGGGTACGCAGTATTTT. Its translation is CASSYSRGGTQYF.

This chain uses TRBV9 with TRBJ1-6, with D perhaps TRBD1 (5 bases). Trimming took 3 bases from V and 11 from J, leaving 15 bases between them. The V gene's germline CDR1 is SGDLS and CDR2 YYNGEE. The CDR3 is 14 amino acids. CDR3: CASSAPPGRAPLHF. Written as DNA, the CDR3 is TGTGCCAGCAGCGCACCACCAGGGCGAGCACCCCTCCACTTT. Drawing the rest from reference TRBV9 and TRBJ1-6, the complete variable domain is DSGVTQTPKHLITATGQRVTLRCSPRSGDLSVYWYQQSLDQGLQFLIQYYNGEERAKGNILERFSAQQFPDLHSELNLSSLELGDSALYFCASSAPPGRAPLHFGNGTRLTVT.

CDR3 in DNA: TGCAGTGCCATCACAGGCGGGTCACCCCTCCACTTT. This translates into CSAITGGSPLHF. The chain links TRBV20-1 to TRBJ1-6; tentatively, D is TRBD1 (5 bases). Germline-derived CDR1 and CDR2 are DFQATT and SNEGSKA (reference sequence). Trimming shortened V by 6 bases and J by 10 bases, and 13 bases separated the two germline ends. The CDR3 totals 12 residues.

The chain combines TRBV5-1 with TRBJ2-5; 8 bases are shared with TRBD1. The germline V gene encodes CDR1 SGHRS and CDR2 YFSETQ. With 1 base clipped from V and 1 base from J, the junction kept 3 bases outside the gene matches. The CDR3 totals 15 residues. The CDR3 DNA sequence: TGCGCCAGCAGCTTGCAACAGGGGGGCCAAGAGACCCAGTACTTC. Its protein product is CASSLQQGGQETQYF.

This chain joins TRBV20-1 and TRBJ2-5; 8 bases are shared with TRBD2. Per germline, CDR1 DFQATT and CDR2 SNEGSKA (reference sequence). V shed 0 bases, J shed 5 bases, and the junction held 5 bases outside the gene matches. CDR3 size: 14 residues. CDR3 in amino acids: CSAREAGARETQYF. Written as DNA, the CDR3 is TGCAGTGCTAGAGAAGCGGGGGCTCGGGAGACCCAGTACTTC.

V is TRBV7-9 and J is TRBJ1-5; perhaps TRBD1 as D (6 bases). CDR1 is SEHNR, CDR2 FQNEAQ, per germline (reference sequence). This CDR3 is built from 14 residues. Trimming pared 5 bases from V and 4 bases from J, leaving 12 bases between. The CDR3 is CASSPTGFNQPQHF. In DNA form, the CDR3 reads TGTGCCAGCAGCCCGACAGGATTTAATCAGCCCCAGCATTTT.

This chain joins TRBV11-2 and TRBJ2-3; D gene uncertain. CDR3 size: 14 residues. Germline-derived CDR1 and CDR2 are SGHAT and FQNNGV. V was clipped by 5 bases and J by 0 bases, with 9 bases between them. In nucleotides, the CDR3 is TGTGCCAGCAGCAACCGGGCGAGCACAGATACGCAGTATTTT. It encodes CASSNRASTDTQYF.

The genes are TRBV24-1 and TRBJ1-1, with D maybe TRBD1 (5 bases). The CDR3 is made up of 13 amino acids. Germline CDR1 and CDR2: KGHDR and SFDVKD. Trimming took off 9 bases at V and 0 bases at J, with 10 bases between the two ends. DNA for the CDR3: TGTGCCACCCGAGACAGCATGAACACTGAAGCTTTCTTT. Its translation: CATRDSMNTEAFF.

The V gene is TRBV7-2, the J gene TRBJ1-4; D perhaps matches TRBD1 (6 bases). Trimming stripped 4 bases from V and 5 bases from J, with 14 bases between. The CDR3 spans 15 residues. Germline V gene sequence: CDR1 SGHTA, CDR2 FQGNSA. As DNA, the CDR3 is TGTGCCAGCAGCTCCGACAGGAGAAAAAATGAAAAACTGTTTTTT. This translates into CASSSDRRKNEKLFF.

The J gene is TRBJ2-1, the V gene TRBV30; 10 nucleotides agree with TRBD2. CDR1 and CDR2 from the germline V gene are GTSNPN and SVGIG (reference sequence). CDR3 length: 15 residues. The ends lost 1 base at V and 2 bases at J; junction bases unmatched: 2. The CDR3 here is CAWSDSGGTYNEQFF. In DNA form, the CDR3 reads TGTGCCTGGAGTGATAGCGGGGGGACCTACAATGAGCAGTTCTTC.

The J gene is TRBJ2-4, the V gene TRBV25-1, with no clear D. Deletions cut 3 bases from V and 0 bases from J, with 3 bases between. The CDR3 is 13 residues long. Germline CDR1 and CDR2: MGHDK and SYGVNS. Here the CDR3 reads CASSDLAKNIQYF. The CDR3 bases are TGTGCCAGCAGTGACCTAGCCAAAAACATTCAGTACTTC.

This chain uses TRBV5-1 with TRBJ2-5; D is possibly TRBD1 (6 bases). V shed 0 bases and J shed 3 bases, with 12 bases lying between them. Germline V gene lookup returns CDR1 SGHRS and CDR2 YFSETQ. The CDR3 consists of 15 residues. Written as DNA, the CDR3 is TGCGCCAGCAGCTTGGCCCCCAGGGGCGAAGAGACCCAGTACTTC. As protein: CASSLAPRGEETQYF. Using reference TRBV5-1 and TRBJ2-5 for the parts outside the CDR3, the full variable domain is KAGVTQTPRYLIKTRGQQVTLSCSPISGHRSVSWYQQTPGQGLQFLFEYFSETQRNKGNFPGRFSGRQFSNSRSEMNVSTLELGDSALYLCASSLAPRGEETQYFGPGTRLLVL.

Written as DNA, the CDR3 is TGCAGTGCTAGAGATCTCAGCCAGGGCCACCAGCCCCAGCATTTT. Amino acids: CSARDLSQGHQPQHF. This chain links TRBV20-1 with TRBJ1-5; tentatively, D is TRBD1 (5 bases). The length of the CDR3 is 15 residues. V lost 0 bases and J 7 bases, leaving 16 bases between the germline ends. Germline CDR1 DFQATT, CDR2 SNEGSKA (reference sequence).

The CDR3 sequence: CASSTTGDHEQYV. The CDR3 bases are TGTGCCAGCTCGACGACAGGGGACCACGAGCAGTACGTC. The chain couples TRBV18 to TRBJ2-7; 8 nucleotides align to TRBD1. Germline CDR1 is KGHSH and CDR2 is LQKENI. This CDR3 has 13 amino acids. Losses at the gene ends were 6 bases for V and 5 bases for J; bases not matched to a gene: 6.

A single count supports this clonotype. The V call is TRBV12-3 or TRBV12-4, the J call TRBJ1-1; D ambiguous. The CDR3 runs to 12 residues. The ends were cut back, 6 bases at V and 5 bases at J, with 10 bases in the middle. Here the CDR3 reads CASRGLGTEAFF. CDR3 coding DNA: TGTGCCAGCAGGGGGTTGGGAACTGAAGCTTTCTTT.

This clonotype was seen only once. This sequence joins TRBV12-5 and TRBJ1-3; 8 bases align to TRBD1. CDR1 is LGHNT and CDR2 is FRNRAP in the germline V gene. The CDR3 is 19 residues long. Trimming removed 6 bases from V and 3 bases from J; junction bases left unmatched: 19. CDR3 sequence reads: CASGLKYMGQDTNGNTIYF. The CDR3 nucleotides read TGTGCTAGTGGCTTGAAATACATGGGACAGGATACGAATGGAAACACCATATATTTT. Supplemented by reference TRBV12-5 and TRBJ1-3, the full variable domain reads DARVTQTPRHKVTEMGQEVTMRCQPILGHNTVFWYRQTMMQGLELLAYFRNRAPLDDSGMPKDRFSAEMPDATLATLKIQPSEPRDSAVYFCASGLKYMGQDTNGNTIYFGEGSWLTVV.

The chain uses TRBV4-1 and TRBJ1-1, with no clear D. The germline CDR1 and CDR2 sequences are MGHRA and YSYEKL. This CDR3 is 13 amino acids long. V gave up 1 base and J gave up 5 bases, with 8 bases separating them. CDR3 coding DNA: TGCGCCAGCAGCCAAGTATTATTGACTGAAGCTTTCTTT. This translates into CASSQVLLTEAFF.

J is TRBJ2-7 and V is TRBV30; possibly TRBD1 for D (5 bases). The CDR3 runs 13 residues. CDR1 is GTSNPN, CDR2 SVGIG, per germline (reference sequence). Trimming took off 5 bases at V and 2 bases at J, with 13 bases between the two ends. The CDR3 here is CAWHSGSTYEQYF. The DNA for the CDR3 is TGTGCCTGGCACTCAGGGTCGACCTACGAGCAGTACTTC.

The chain employs TRBV2 and TRBJ1-5, with unresolved D. The CDR3 has 13 amino acids. Trimming removed 7 bases at V and 4 bases at J, with 11 bases between. CDR1 and CDR2 (germline): SNHLY, FYNNEI. The DNA for the CDR3 is TGTGCCAGCATGGCTGAGAGTAATCAGCCCCAGCATTTT. Residues: CASMAESNQPQHF. Complete variable domain (other parts from reference TRBV2 and TRBJ1-5): EPEVTQTPSHQVTQMGQEVILRCVPISNHLYFYWYRQILGQKVEFLVSFYNNEISEKSEIFDDQFSVERPDGSNFTLKIRSTKLEDSAMYFCASMAESNQPQHFGDGTRLSIL.

This chain joins TRBV20-1 and TRBJ2-3, with D perhaps TRBD2 (6 bases). Germline V CDR1 and CDR2: DFQATT, SNEGSKA (reference sequence). Trimming stripped 4 bases from V and 1 base from J, with 12 bases between. This CDR3 is 14 amino acids long. The CDR3 loop is CSATRGGGTDTQYF. The DNA for the CDR3 is TGCAGTGCTACAAGGGGCGGGGGCACAGATACGCAGTATTTT.

In this sample, this clonotype turned up once. The CDR3 spells CSVDLRQGATQYF. CDR3 bases: TGCAGCGTTGACTTGAGACAGGGGGCAACCCAGTACTTC. The chain joins TRBV29-1 to TRBJ2-5; 10 positions match TRBD1. Germline CDR1 SQVTM, CDR2 ANQGSEA. The CDR3 is 13 residues long. The J segment lost 8 bases and the V segment lost 3 bases, leaving 6 bases of the junction unmatched.

The genes are TRBV5-1 and TRBJ1-2; no definite D call. CDR1 is SGHRS, CDR2 YFSETQ, per germline. This CDR3 contains 17 residues. The V end lost 0 bases, the J end lost 4 bases, and 19 bases lay between the germline ends. CDR3 nucleotides: TGCGCCAGCAGCTTGGACCCTACGGGGTCGAGTACCTATGGCTACACCTTC. This gives the protein CASSLDPTGSSTYGYTF.

The chain is built from TRBV10-3 and TRBJ1-4; TRBD1 might be the D (6 bases). The CDR3 length is 15 residues. Germline CDR1 and CDR2: ENHRY and SYGVKD. V shed 2 bases and J shed 5 bases, with 12 bases lying between them. In DNA, the CDR3 is TGTGCCATCAGTGAGCAGGGACAATTGAATGAAAAACTGTTTTTT. Protein: CAISEQGQLNEKLFF.

J is TRBJ1-2 and V is TRBV3-1, with D perhaps TRBD1 (5 bases). The germline V and J ends were trimmed by 7 bases and 7 bases, with 16 bases remaining between them. Germline V gives CDR1 LGHDT, CDR2 YNNKEL (reference sequence). The CDR3 is 13 residues long. CDR3 nucleotide sequence: TGTGCCAGCACCGCTCAACGAGGGACTGGCTACACCTTC. Its translation is CASTAQRGTGYTF.

V gene TRBV30 combines with J gene TRBJ2-7, with 10 bases that match TRBD2. Trimming removed 7 bases from V and 0 bases from J; junction bases left unmatched: 0. This CDR3 is 12 amino acids long. Germline V CDR1 and CDR2: GTSNPN, SVGIG (reference sequence). The CDR3 is CASSGGSYEQYF. CDR3 in DNA: TGTGCCTCTAGCGGGGGCTCCTACGAGCAGTACTTC. The variable domain in full, with the rest retrieved from reference TRBV30 and TRBJ2-7, is SQTIHQWPATLVQPVGSPLSLECTVEGTSNPNLYWYRQAAGRGLQLLFYSVGIGQISSEVPQNLSASRPQDRQFILSSKKLLLSDSGFYLCASSGGSYEQYFGPGTRLTVT.

V is TRBV12-3 or TRBV12-4 and J is TRBJ2-6; D gene uncertain. V lost 6 bases and J lost 4, with 4 bases in between. The CDR3 is 12 amino acids. Here the CDR3 reads CASRRGANVLTF. The CDR3 bases are TGTGCCAGCAGGCGGGGGGCCAACGTCCTGACTTTC.